The rows below give T cell receptor beta chains drawn from one sample of a study of T cell responses to AZD1222 COVID-19 vaccine. TCRdb's table, derived via immunoSEQ multiplex PCR, lists solely in-frame clones and lacks some. In the table there are roughly 130,000 clones, 88% of which are singletons. This sample comprised peripheral blood, obtained on day 0 of MenACWY control vaccination. These receptors were obtained from an adult in good health. Both conserved end residues are part of each CDR3. Each record gives: D gene, clone size, V gene, J gene, CDR3 DNA, CDR3 protein. D genes are given only for firm matches. Clone size is shown for a subset of rows, as once, few, many or a class of expanded clone.

D gene: -
clone size: -
V gene: TRBV28
J gene: TRBJ1-2
CDR3 DNA: TGTGCCAGCAGTCACGGGGAAAACTATGGCTACACCTTC
CDR3 protein: CASSHGENYGYTF

D gene: TRBD1
clone size: -
V gene: TRBV6-1
J gene: TRBJ1-5
CDR3 DNA: TGTGCCAGCAGTGTAACTCAACCAGGGGGGGGTCAGCCCCAGCATTTT
CDR3 protein: CASSVTQPGGGQPQHF

D gene: TRBD1
clone size: once
V gene: TRBV6-5
J gene: TRBJ1-1
CDR3 DNA: TGTGCCAGCAGAGACAGGGATAACACTGAAGCTTTCTTT
CDR3 protein: CASRDRDNTEAFF

D gene: TRBD2
clone size: -
V gene: TRBV3-1/TRBV3-2
J gene: TRBJ2-5
CDR3 DNA: TGTGCCAGCAGCCAAGTCACTAGCGGGATGGAGACCCAGTACTTC
CDR3 protein: CASSQVTSGMETQYF

D gene: -
clone size: -
V gene: TRBV27
J gene: TRBJ2-1
CDR3 DNA: TGTGCCAGCACGGGTTACAATGAGCAGTTCTTC
CDR3 protein: CASTGYNEQFF

D gene: -
clone size: -
V gene: TRBV6-2/TRBV6-3
J gene: TRBJ2-5
CDR3 DNA: TGTGCCAGCAGCCCGGACCAAGGGATAGAGACCCAGTACTTC
CDR3 protein: CASSPDQGIETQYF

D gene: -
clone size: -
V gene: TRBV5-1
J gene: TRBJ1-3
CDR3 DNA: TGCGCCAGCAGCCCCGGAATAGGAAACACCATATATTTT
CDR3 protein: CASSPGIGNTIYF

D gene: TRBD1
clone size: -
V gene: TRBV24-1
J gene: TRBJ1-1
CDR3 DNA: TGTGCCACCGGAGGGACAGGGGGCTCGAACACTGAAGCTTTCTTT
CDR3 protein: CATGGTGGSNTEAFF

D gene: -
clone size: -
V gene: TRBV4-2
J gene: TRBJ1-1
CDR3 DNA: TGTGCCAGCAGCCAAGATAAATGGACACCTGAAGCTTTCTTT
CDR3 protein: CASSQDKWTPEAFF

D gene: -
clone size: -
V gene: TRBV7-3
J gene: TRBJ2-2
CDR3 DNA: TGTGCCAGCAGCCCCTACCCAACTGCCGGGGAGCTGTTTTTT
CDR3 protein: CASSPYPTAGELFF

D gene: -
clone size: -
V gene: TRBV27
J gene: TRBJ2-5
CDR3 DNA: TGTGCCAGCAGTTTGTCACTAGGGGTGTGGGAGACCCAGTACTTC
CDR3 protein: CASSLSLGVWETQYF

D gene: TRBD1
clone size: -
V gene: TRBV7-8
J gene: TRBJ1-4
CDR3 DNA: TGTGCCAGTACCGGGACAGACAATGAAAAACTGTTTTTT
CDR3 protein: CASTGTDNEKLFF

D gene: TRBD1
clone size: -
V gene: TRBV10-3
J gene: TRBJ2-7
CDR3 DNA: TGTGCCATCAGTGAGTCCGGGACAGTCCACTACGAGCAGTACTTC
CDR3 protein: CAISESGTVHYEQYF

D gene: TRBD2
clone size: -
V gene: TRBV24-1
J gene: TRBJ2-1
CDR3 DNA: TGTGCCATCCTAGAAACGGCCGGGAGGGTTTGCTACAATGAGCAGTTCTTC
CDR3 protein: CAILETAGRVCYNEQFF

D gene: TRBD1
clone size: -
V gene: TRBV3-1/TRBV3-2
J gene: TRBJ1-2
CDR3 DNA: TGTGCCAGCAGCTTCGGACAGGTTAAAGCCTACACCTTC
CDR3 protein: CASSFGQVKAYTF

D gene: -
clone size: -
V gene: TRBV5-6
J gene: TRBJ2-1
CDR3 DNA: TGTGCCAGCAGCCGCAGGGGGTTAGGACTAGCACGTCACAATGAGCAGTTCTTC
CDR3 protein: CASSRRGLGLARHNEQFF

D gene: -
clone size: -
V gene: TRBV27
J gene: TRBJ2-1
CDR3 DNA: TGTGCCAGCAGTTTAGGGACACTCTACAATGAGCAGTTCTTC
CDR3 protein: CASSLGTLYNEQFF

D gene: -
clone size: -
V gene: TRBV7-3
J gene: TRBJ2-1
CDR3 DNA: TGTGCCAGCAGCCTCGATAGAGTGAATGAGCAGTTCTTC
CDR3 protein: CASSLDRVNEQFF

D gene: -
clone size: -
V gene: TRBV11-2
J gene: TRBJ2-7
CDR3 DNA: TGTGCCAGCAGCCAAACGGCCGGCCCTAGCTCCTACGAGCAGTACTTC
CDR3 protein: CASSQTAGPSSYEQYF

D gene: -
clone size: -
V gene: TRBV30
J gene: TRBJ1-5
CDR3 DNA: TGTGCCTGGAGTCCAACACCTGCCAATCAGCCCCAGCATTTT
CDR3 protein: CAWSPTPANQPQHF

D gene: -
clone size: -
V gene: TRBV7-9
J gene: TRBJ1-1
CDR3 DNA: TGTGCCAGCAGTCCCTCCGGGGGCCGGGCTGAAGCTTTCTTT
CDR3 protein: CASSPSGGRAEAFF

D gene: TRBD2
clone size: -
V gene: TRBV30
J gene: TRBJ2-3
CDR3 DNA: TGTGCCTGGAGTCTAGCGGGTGAGGATACGCAGTATTTT
CDR3 protein: CAWSLAGEDTQYF

D gene: -
clone size: few
V gene: TRBV7-9
J gene: TRBJ2-7
CDR3 DNA: TGTGCCAGCAGCTCCCCGAGCTCCTACGAGCAGTACTTC
CDR3 protein: CASSSPSSYEQYF

D gene: -
clone size: -
V gene: TRBV19
J gene: TRBJ2-2
CDR3 DNA: TGTGCCAGTAGTATTAGCACCCCCGGGGAGCTGTTTTTT
CDR3 protein: CASSISTPGELFF

D gene: TRBD1
clone size: -
V gene: TRBV28
J gene: TRBJ2-7
CDR3 DNA: TGTGCCAGCACCGCGCCGGGACAGGTTTACGAGCAGTACTTC
CDR3 protein: CASTAPGQVYEQYF

D gene: TRBD1
clone size: -
V gene: TRBV6-5
J gene: TRBJ1-2
CDR3 DNA: TGTGCCAGCAGCTCTAAGGACAGGGTCTATGGCTACACCTTC
CDR3 protein: CASSSKDRVYGYTF

D gene: -
clone size: -
V gene: TRBV5-6
J gene: TRBJ1-2
CDR3 DNA: TGTGCCAGCAGCTTGTACGTCAGGTCCTATGGCTACACCTTC
CDR3 protein: CASSLYVRSYGYTF

D gene: TRBD2
clone size: -
V gene: TRBV7-8
J gene: TRBJ2-1
CDR3 DNA: TGTGCCAGCAGCCAGGGACTAGCGGGAGCTTCTGACTACAATGAGCAGTTCTTC
CDR3 protein: CASSQGLAGASDYNEQFF

D gene: TRBD2
clone size: -
V gene: TRBV28
J gene: TRBJ2-2
CDR3 DNA: TGTGCCAGCAGCGACCCCGGGGTAGCGGGAGCTGTTAGAACCGGGGAGCTGTTTTTT
CDR3 protein: CASSDPGVAGAVRTGELFF

D gene: -
clone size: -
V gene: TRBV4-1
J gene: TRBJ1-1
CDR3 DNA: TGCGCCAGCAGCCCCCAAACCCCCCCCGACTGGGGCACTGAAGCTTTCTTT
CDR3 protein: CASSPQTPPDWGTEAFF

D gene: -
clone size: -
V gene: TRBV24-1
J gene: TRBJ2-7
CDR3 DNA: TGTGCCACCAGTGATCCCAGCGTCCACGAGCAGTACTTC
CDR3 protein: CATSDPSVHEQYF

D gene: -
clone size: few
V gene: TRBV30
J gene: TRBJ1-6
CDR3 DNA: TGTGCCTGGAGGGCAGGGGTCGATAATTCACCCCTCCACTTT
CDR3 protein: CAWRAGVDNSPLHF

D gene: -
clone size: once
V gene: TRBV6-2/TRBV6-3
J gene: TRBJ1-3
CDR3 DNA: TGTGCCAGCAGTTACTCTACTGGAAACACCATATATTTT
CDR3 protein: CASSYSTGNTIYF

D gene: -
clone size: -
V gene: TRBV9
J gene: TRBJ1-2
CDR3 DNA: TGTGCCAGCAGCGTCCGTCCGGGAAATACCTATGGCTACACCTTC
CDR3 protein: CASSVRPGNTYGYTF

D gene: TRBD1
clone size: -
V gene: TRBV10-1
J gene: TRBJ1-2
CDR3 DNA: TGCGCCAGGGGAAGGGACAGGGGTTTTGGCTACACCTTC
CDR3 protein: CARGRDRGFGYTF

D gene: -
clone size: -
V gene: TRBV6-2/TRBV6-3
J gene: TRBJ1-4
CDR3 DNA: TGTGCCAGCAGTCAGGGGCCCAAGGAAAAACTGTTTTTT
CDR3 protein: CASSQGPKEKLFF

D gene: -
clone size: -
V gene: TRBV3-1/TRBV3-2
J gene: TRBJ1-2
CDR3 DNA: TGTGCCAGCAGCCAAGAAATTTCGCGGGCCTATGGCTACACCTTC
CDR3 protein: CASSQEISRAYGYTF

D gene: -
clone size: -
V gene: TRBV19
J gene: TRBJ2-7
CDR3 DNA: TGTGCCAGTAGTATTTCGGGGTCCTACGAGCAGTACTTC
CDR3 protein: CASSISGSYEQYF

D gene: TRBD1
clone size: once
V gene: TRBV24-1
J gene: TRBJ1-2
CDR3 DNA: TGTGCCACCAGTGATATGACAGGGGGTTATGGCTACACCTTC
CDR3 protein: CATSDMTGGYGYTF

D gene: -
clone size: -
V gene: TRBV12-3/TRBV12-4
J gene: TRBJ1-1
CDR3 DNA: TGTGCCAGCAGTTTACTAGGGCCCCAAGCTTTCTTT
CDR3 protein: CASSLLGPQAFF

D gene: -
clone size: -
V gene: TRBV6-4
J gene: TRBJ1-2
CDR3 DNA: TGTGCTTCCAGCAGTTCAGGAAACTATGGCTACACCTTC
CDR3 protein: CASSSSGNYGYTF

D gene: -
clone size: -
V gene: TRBV5-1
J gene: TRBJ2-5
CDR3 DNA: TGCGCCAGCAGCTCCACGAGCGGCGAGGGAGAGACCCAGTACTTC
CDR3 protein: CASSSTSGEGETQYF

D gene: -
clone size: -
V gene: TRBV4-1
J gene: TRBJ2-5
CDR3 DNA: TGCGCCAGCAGCACCTTTCCGATGAACCAAGAGACCCAGTACTTC
CDR3 protein: CASSTFPMNQETQYF

D gene: -
clone size: -
V gene: TRBV30
J gene: TRBJ1-2
CDR3 DNA: TGTGCCTGGAGTGTGCCCCGCGGTGGCTACACCTTC
CDR3 protein: CAWSVPRGGYTF

D gene: -
clone size: -
V gene: TRBV27
J gene: TRBJ2-7
CDR3 DNA: TGTGCCAGCAGTCCCCTCAGGCGGCCCTACGAGCAGTACTTC
CDR3 protein: CASSPLRRPYEQYF

D gene: TRBD1
clone size: -
V gene: TRBV2
J gene: TRBJ2-2
CDR3 DNA: TGTGCCAGCCTCCCTTGGGGCAGGGGGCAGAGCGGGGAGCTGTTTTTT
CDR3 protein: CASLPWGRGQSGELFF

D gene: -
clone size: -
V gene: TRBV28
J gene: TRBJ1-4
CDR3 DNA: TGTGCCAGCAGTGGGGACGGTCGCAGTGGAAAACTGTTTTTT
CDR3 protein: CASSGDGRSGKLFF

D gene: TRBD2
clone size: -
V gene: TRBV10-3
J gene: TRBJ2-7
CDR3 DNA: TGTGCCACCAAGGGCACTAGCGGGAGGGCCCCTAGGGAGCAGTACTTC
CDR3 protein: CATKGTSGRAPREQYF

D gene: -
clone size: -
V gene: TRBV16
J gene: TRBJ1-3
CDR3 DNA: TGTGCCAGCAGCCTTCTATCGGGGCCCACGCGAGGAAACACCATATATTTT
CDR3 protein: CASSLLSGPTRGNTIYF

D gene: -
clone size: -
V gene: TRBV19
J gene: TRBJ1-5
CDR3 DNA: TGTGCCAGTAGTATCCAGCTTAATCAGCCCCAGCATTTT
CDR3 protein: CASSIQLNQPQHF